This T cell receptor (beta chain) was documented in a study of blood T cell repertoires in COVID-19 (dated by TCRdb to about 2020). As for the study more broadly: Samples covering the acute and convalescent phases of COVID-19 were provided by collaborators in the United States, Italy and Spain. The prospective study material was composed of cDNA or gDNA derived from T cells, B-cell-depleted T cells, or PBMCs. The dataset comprised deeply sampled blood TCRbeta repertoires from subjects exposed to, actively infected with, or recovered from COVID-19. The repertoires were released in a freely available public database meant as a resource for research on the immune response to SARS-CoV-2. Samples were obtained from the ongoing ImmuneRACE study (first 160 participants) and from 1,254 subjects provided by 6 global collaborators. A de-identified subject ID, COVID-19 status, age in years and sex were almost always included in the sample metadata. Where available, HLA class I and class II types were taken from metadata supplied by the sample provider and were not determined by assay-based typing. Study-level results and caveats: Clinical and demographic metadata were provided uncurated, with the amount varying by source and participant.

The CDR3 starts with the cysteine, ends with the phenylalanine, and has 19 residues. Kept here is only the CDR3 DNA, which spans 57 bases and is read in frame from base 1. In the germline V gene, CDR1 corresponds to SGDLS and CDR2 to YYNGEE. Here V drops 1 base and J drops 0 bases, and the junction holds 9 bases not matched to any gene. Enrolling through a virtual design, the prospective study's participants ranged in age from roughly 18 to 89 years and lived across roughly 24 United States geographic areas. To assign participants to cohorts, the prospective study relied on clinical history that participants themselves reported in a screening survey and a study questionnaire. Recovered participants in ImmuneRACE Cohort 3 were defined by two consecutive negative NP/OP PCR tests, clearance by a healthcare professional, or resolution of symptoms. In the prospective study, whole blood, serum and a nasopharyngeal or oropharyngeal swab were collected from each participant by mobile phlebotomists. Additional blood draws and questionnaires over an approximately two-month period could optionally be provided by prospective study participants. Before DNA extraction, prospective study blood samples were shipped either frozen or at room temperature.

TCRbeta CDR3 regions were amplified from genomic DNA using the immunoSEQ Assay, a bias-controlled multiplex PCR. The original methods were these. Within the assay, amplification of reference gene primers was used to estimate how many nucleated cells each sample contained. To quantify the absolute abundance of each unique TCRbeta CDR3 rearrangement, sequence reads were collapsed and filtered. For each sample, productive Simpson clonality was calculated by taking the square root of Simpson's diversity index across productive rearrangements. TCRdb took over this immuneACCESS table, retaining in-frame rearrangements with V and J assigned. Such tables are incomplete; in checked studies, under half of the missing clones stem from an unresolved V gene, and the remainder is unexplained. V, J and clone size were drawn from that table, and D and trimming were deduced from the DNA. Across this sample there are approximately 180,000 clones, with around 84% seen only once. The ten largest clones represent roughly 15% of the sample.

About this clone: Its antigen is currently not known. The record has no base qualities; no much larger clone is one base away.

Sequencing used PBMCs or T cells enriched from blood (not recorded which). The sequence was collected from a man aged 45-60 years who had recovered from COVID-19. The V and J segments used are TRBV9 and TRBJ2-1; 11 bases in the middle match TRBD1. The encoded CDR3 is CASSVSSGQGDVSYNEQFF. The DNA reads TGTGCCAGCAGCGTAAGTTCGGGACAGGGGGACGTCTCCTACAATGAGCAGTTCTTC.